This TCR beta chain emerged from a study of OX40 agonist ivuxolimab in advanced cancers. Whole-study context: At 0.01 to 10 mg/kg, ivuxolimab was administered intravenously to patients every 2 weeks.

V was cut by 8 bases and J by 8 bases, with 15 bases left in between. This CDR3 region has 13 residues. Germline CDR1 reads MDHEN; CDR2 reads SYDVKM. Measured with immunoSEQ multiplex PCR; TCRdb has only the in-frame clones, and not every one. Counted here are about 77,000 clones, roughly nine tenths occurring once; the ten biggest clones make up approximately 2.3%. On this clone itself: Its cognate antigen is unknown.

Findings of the study overall: Fewer expanded clones were found on average in CD4+ than in CD8+ T cells. Doses of 0.1 to 3.0 mg/kg were accompanied by clonal expansion of CD4+ and CD8+ blood T cells by week 6. Determination of antigen specificity was not performed for the expanded peripheral T cells.

Sequencing used CD4+ or CD8+ T cells sorted from blood, obtained in a trial of the OX40 agonist ivuxolimab. The sequence was collected from an adult with an advanced solid tumor such as melanoma, head and neck, liver or kidney cancer. The genes are TRBV28 and TRBJ1-4; D gene unclear. The CDR3, as DNA: TGTGCCAGCCGGGGAATCGGTTGGGAAAAACTGTTTTTT. As protein: CASRGIGWEKLFF.